This T cell receptor beta chain was found in a study of T cells in localized non-small cell lung cancer. This table comes from immunoSEQ multiplex PCR, and its TCRdb copy is limited to in-frame clones, with some not included. In the table there are around 26,000 clones, around 90% of which are singletons. This clone showed up just a few times. Trimming removed 1 base from V and 11 bases from J; junction bases left unmatched: 2. The germline V gene encodes CDR1 SEHNR and CDR2 FQNEAQ (reference sequence). This CDR3 spans 12 amino acids. The clonotype originates from a woman between 18 and 50 years old with stage I lung adenocarcinoma. J is TRBJ1-1 and V is TRBV7-9; TRBD1 matches at 9 bases. The sequenced sample was peripheral blood, obtained before any cancer treatment. The CDR3 protein is CASSLGDRDAFF. The CDR3 DNA follows: TGTGCCAGCAGCTTAGGGGACAGGGATGCTTTCTTT.